This TCR beta chain is drawn from a study of shared clonotypes between healthy human individuals. Study-level results: As a rule, naive subsets had a larger estimated richness than memory subsets. Generation probabilities of non-shared clonotypes were lower (relative to those shared by all four donors). Sorted-subset samples were not fully sequenced, rarefaction indicated.

As for this clone: Its target is not known.

The CDR3 runs 13 residues. Trimming took 6 bases from V and 7 from J, leaving 16 bases between them. Germline V lookup: CDR1 SGHNT, CDR2 YYREEE (reference sequence). Using roughly 180 ng DNA, 32,000 or so T cell genomes, the sorted-subset replicate PCRs were run. TCRdb keeps only in-frame clones here, not all; method: immunoSEQ multiplex PCR. This sample has about 670,000 clones, with around 72% found just once. This TCR was sampled from a young woman in good health. Specimen: memory CD4+ T cells sorted from blood. Noted subset: CD45RA-negative fraction. The J gene is TRBJ2-5, the V gene TRBV5-4; D possibly uses TRBD1 or TRBD2 (7 bases each). The CDR3 sequence: CASNRGGEGTQYF. The DNA of the CDR3 is TGTGCCAGCAACAGGGGAGGGGAAGGGACCCAGTACTTC.